This TCR beta chain was identified in a study of T cells after yellow fever vaccination (dated by TCRdb to the late 2010s). About the full investigation: The SMART-Seq v4 Ultra Low Input RNA kit was used to prepare libraries from fractions with low cell numbers. To follow T-cell clones before and after both primary and booster YFV17D yellow fever vaccination, bulk TCR alpha and beta repertoires underwent longitudinal sequencing. Two healthy male donors made up the cohort, one aged 18 to 29 years and the other aged 30 to 40 years. Bulk PBMC replicates and cell subsets were isolated from blood drawn at multiple timepoints before and after both primary and secondary immunization.

Spanning cysteine to phenylalanine, the CDR3 consists of 15 amino acids. Of the read, only the CDR3 DNA is kept; its 45 bases are in frame from base 1. Per the germline V gene, SGHRS is the CDR1 and YFSETQ is the CDR2. Trimming takes 0 bases off V and 4 bases off J; junction bases not matched to a gene: 3. General findings and caveats noted by the study authors: A small share of clonotypes occurred in both CD4 and CD8 compartments, likely arising from convergent recombination. Because only two donors were included in the study, the extent to which the findings can be generalized is limited. The secondary T-cell response was weaker than the primary response but faster, peaking on day 5 instead of day 15. Most clones expanded after primary vaccination (almost 97% of CD4 and 88% of CD8) were re-detected after the booster, suggesting that broad memory maintenance occurred. Computational filtering was required because FACS-sorted repertoires could contain abundant contaminating clonotypes from the bulk population.

In light of the paper, this sample's treatment or condition label describes: live attenuated yellow fever vaccine strain. At every blood-draw timepoint, two biological replicates of bulk PBMCs were collected. PBMCs were isolated from peripheral blood using a standard Ficoll-Paque protocol. RNA was extracted with TriZol from bulk PBMCs, CD4 and CD8 fractions, and dextramer-positive and dextramer-negative fractions. This clonotype was seen a few times. The antigen it binds to is not known. Base quality data are lacking; no much larger clone is found one base away. Synthesis of TCR cDNA relied on 5'RACE template switching, a step that introduced a universal primer site along with unique molecular identifiers. Priming of cDNA synthesis was performed from both the TCR alpha and TCR beta constant segments. Two PCR steps were used to amplify libraries, with sample barcodes and sequencing adapters being added in the second step. Sequencing of libraries was performed on Illumina HiSeq 2500 (2x100 bp) or NovaSeq (2x150 bp). Per the authors' processing: MIGEC handled demultiplexing of reads and collapsing into UMI consensus sequences, while MiXCR performed V(D)J alignment. Vaccine-responding clonotypes were defined with edgeR using replicate PBMC samples, requiring FDR below 0.01 and a log2 fold change above 5 up to day 15. Each bulk clonotype received a CD4 or CD8 identity based on whether the sequenced CD4 or CD8 repertoire contained that clonotype at higher abundance. The public sequencing data were trimmed at Q25 with fastp and processed into clonotypes with MiXCR by TCRdb, which kept only in-frame beta chains. Rows are unified per CDR3 protein, each entry keeping the most common DNA and genes. TCRdb, not the original authors, processed these V and J calls. Recorded for this sample are more than 350,000 distinct CDR3 sequences; 11% of them occurred a single time. The top ten hold roughly 18% of the sample.

The clonotype originates from a man younger than 35 who received the YFV17D yellow fever vaccine. The chain was built from TRBV5-1 and TRBJ2-3, with 9 central nucleotides matching TRBD1. The input for sequencing was PBMCs, taken on the day of the first yellow fever vaccination. The sequenced DNA: TGCGCCAGCAGCTTGGAGGGACAGGGTTCAGATACGCAGTATTTT. It codes for CASSLEGQGSDTQYF.